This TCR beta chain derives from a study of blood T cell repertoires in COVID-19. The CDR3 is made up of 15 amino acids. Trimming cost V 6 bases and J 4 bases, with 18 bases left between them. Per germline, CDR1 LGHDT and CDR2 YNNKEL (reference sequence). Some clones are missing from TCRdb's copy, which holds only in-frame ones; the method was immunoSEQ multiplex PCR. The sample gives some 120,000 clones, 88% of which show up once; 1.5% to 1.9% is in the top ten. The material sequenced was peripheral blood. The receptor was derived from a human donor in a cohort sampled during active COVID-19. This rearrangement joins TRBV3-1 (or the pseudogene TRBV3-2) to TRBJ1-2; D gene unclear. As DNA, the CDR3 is TGTGCCAGCAGTTTAGCAGGAGGTGTTCTCTATGGCTACACCTTC. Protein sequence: CASSLAGGVLYGYTF.